These 29 T cell receptor beta chains were all obtained from the same sample, sequenced in a study of shared clonotypes between healthy human individuals. Using immunoSEQ multiplex PCR, the repertoire was profiled, and TCRdb retains in-frame clones only, with some absent. This repertoire shows 1 million to 1.2 million clones, around three quarters found once; its top ten account for roughly 0.83%. Sequencing input: memory CD4+ T cells from PBMCs. Subset specified: CD45RA-negative fraction. The source is a man aged 18 to 35 in good health. Some clones in this sample may be carry-over from other donors' samples.

This sequence joins TRBV27 and TRBJ2-1; 10 bases are a match to TRBD2. The CDR3 is 16 residues long. Looked up from germline, CDR1 is MNHEY and CDR2 is SMNVEV (reference sequence). V was clipped by 5 bases and J by 4 bases; unmatched bases: 8. DNA for the CDR3: TGTGCCAGCAGTACAAGGACTAGCGGATATTACAATGAGCAGTTCTTC. Encoded protein: CASSTRTSGYYNEQFF.

This clone was counted between two and nine times. J is TRBJ2-1 and V is TRBV29-1; 9 bases match TRBD2. The ends lost 3 bases at V and 6 bases at J; junction bases unmatched: 3. The V gene's germline CDR1 is SQVTM and CDR2 ANQGSEA. The CDR3 is made up of 13 amino acids. The CDR3, as DNA: TGCAGCGTTGAGGGGACTAGCCTCAATGAGCAGTTCTTC. Its translation is CSVEGTSLNEQFF.

The rearrangement links TRBV6-5 to TRBJ2-6; maybe TRBD1 (5 bases). V shed 10 bases and J shed 0 bases, with 13 bases lying between them. CDR1 is MNHEY and CDR2 is SVGAGI in the germline V gene. This CDR3 region has 15 residues. The CDR3 here is CATRQFLSGANVLTF. CDR3 DNA: TGTGCCACCAGACAGTTCCTCTCTGGGGCCAACGTCCTGACTTTC.

J is TRBJ1-1 and V is TRBV7-9; D may be TRBD1 (6 bases). Germline V CDR1 and CDR2: SEHNR, FQNEAQ (reference sequence). The CDR3 totals 12 residues. V gave up 3 bases and J gave up 7 bases, with 9 bases separating them. This CDR3 reads CASSFGQFEAFF. As DNA, the CDR3 is TGTGCCAGCAGCTTCGGACAGTTTGAAGCTTTCTTT.

This chain links TRBV5-1 with TRBJ2-5; D is unclear. From germline, CDR1 is SGHRS and CDR2 YFSETQ. The CDR3 loop spans 13 amino acids. V was pared by 1 base and J by 3 bases, with 7 bases between. The CDR3 region is CASSLFGEETQYF. The CDR3 coding sequence is TGCGCCAGCAGCTTGTTTGGTGAAGAGACCCAGTACTTC.

CDR3 amino acids: CASSVSGRTDTQYF. For the CDR3, the DNA is TGTGCCAGCAGTGTAAGCGGGAGGACAGATACGCAGTATTTT. The chain uses TRBV6-4 and TRBJ2-3, with 9 bases that match TRBD2. Germline V gene lookup returns CDR1 MRHNA and CDR2 SNTAGT. The trim removed 4 bases at V and 3 bases at J, leaving 2 bases unmatched. The CDR3 totals 14 residues.

CDR3 in DNA: TGTGCCAGCAGTAATCTCACCCCCACTGAAGCTTTCTTT. This gives the protein CASSNLTPTEAFF. This rearrangement joins TRBV6-1 to TRBJ1-1; unclear D gene. Germline V gene sequence: CDR1 MNHNS, CDR2 SASEGT. This CDR3 spans 13 amino acids. Between the trimmed V and J ends, which lost 5 bases and 4 bases, there was a span of 11 bases.

The V and J genes are TRBV9 and TRBJ2-4; 7 bases fit TRBD1. Looked up from germline, CDR1 is SGDLS and CDR2 is YYNGEE. Germline trimming cut 2 bases from V and 7 bases from J; bases unmatched to any gene: 3. There are 13 residues in the CDR3. In DNA form, the CDR3 reads TGTGCCAGCAGCGTGGGACAGCAGAACATTCAGTACTTC. Amino acid sequence: CASSVGQQNIQYF.

This clone was counted a single time. V usage is TRBV19 and J usage is TRBJ1-1, with D perhaps TRBD1 (5 bases). The germline V gene encodes CDR1 LNHDA and CDR2 SQIVND (reference sequence). V lost 6 bases and J 4 bases, leaving 12 bases between the germline ends. This CDR3 region has 13 residues. For the CDR3, the DNA is TGTGCCAGTAGAAGAAATGGGGCCACTGAAGCTTTCTTT. This sequence encodes CASRRNGATEAFF.

In the case of this clone: One base separates it from a far larger clone, so it is likely a read error. The gene calls are TRBV28 and TRBJ1-5; D perhaps matches TRBD1 (5 bases). The CDR3 contains 16 residues. Trimming stripped 5 bases from V and 3 bases from J, with 17 bases between. Germline V gene data show CDR1 as MDHEN and CDR2 as SYDVKM. The CDR3 region is CASSIYQAGTNQPQHF. Written as DNA, the CDR3 is TGTGCCAGCAGTATTTACCAGGCAGGGACCAATCAGCCCCAGCATTTT.

The V call is TRBV7-3, the J call TRBJ1-2, with a weak D call TRBD1 (6 bases). Germline assignment: CDR1 SGHTA and CDR2 FQGTGA. CDR3 size: 16 residues. V dropped 2 bases and J dropped 7 bases, with 20 bases sitting between them. This chain's CDR3 is CASSLGLDGRGTGYTF. The CDR3 coding sequence is TGTGCCAGCAGCTTAGGGTTGGATGGCAGGGGCACTGGCTACACCTTC.

This chain connects TRBV5-4 to TRBJ1-2; 8 bases align to TRBD1. The CDR3 consists of 15 residues. The germline gives CDR1 SGHNT, CDR2 YYREEE (reference sequence). The junction had 9 bases not matched to a gene; V was cut back by 3 bases and J by 5 bases. The CDR3 spells CASSSAQGVRYGYTF. The CDR3 nucleotides are TGTGCCAGCAGCTCCGCACAGGGGGTCAGATATGGCTACACCTTC.

The CDR3: CASSPGGKDRATEAFF. The CDR3 DNA reads TGCGCCAGCAGCCCGGGTGGCAAGGACAGGGCCACTGAAGCTTTCTTT. The chain recombines TRBV5-1 with TRBJ1-1; TRBD1 matches 8 bases. V shed 4 bases and J 4 bases; nucleotides not matched to a gene: 12. The CDR3 has 16 amino acids. The germline gives CDR1 SGHRS, CDR2 YFSETQ. The variable domain in full, completed from reference TRBV5-1 and TRBJ1-1, reads KAGVTQTPRYLIKTRGQQVTLSCSPISGHRSVSWYQQTPGQGLQFLFEYFSETQRNKGNFPGRFSGRQFSNSRSEMNVSTLELGDSALYLCASSPGGKDRATEAFFGQGTRLTVV.

In this sample, this clone turned up once. This sequence joins TRBV28 and TRBJ2-7, with TRBD1 matching 10 bases. The CDR3 runs 15 residues. Per germline, CDR1 MDHEN and CDR2 SYDVKM. V shed 6 bases, J shed 2 bases, and the junction held 7 bases outside the gene matches. The CDR3 here is CASSSAGTGAYEQYF. CDR3 nucleotides: TGTGCCAGCAGCTCAGCCGGGACAGGGGCCTACGAGCAGTACTTC.

For this clone: Additional DNA sequences in this sample encode the identical CDR3. This rearrangement joins TRBV29-1 to TRBJ2-7; tentatively, D is TRBD1 or TRBD2 (5 bases each). The V and J ends lost 4 bases and 2 bases respectively, with 9 bases between them. The germline V gene encodes CDR1 SQVTM and CDR2 ANQGSEA. There are 12 residues in the CDR3. CDR3 in DNA: TGCAGCGTTGGGGGGACCCCCTACGAGCAGTACTTC. Translating gives CSVGGTPYEQYF.

This chain connects TRBV28 to TRBJ2-7; D possibly corresponds to TRBD1 (5 bases). The length of the CDR3 is 14 residues. V was cut by 4 bases and J by 2 bases, with 12 bases left in between. The germline V gene encodes CDR1 MDHEN and CDR2 SYDVKM. The CDR3 sequence: CASSSSFRAYEQYF. The CDR3 DNA sequence: TGTGCCAGCAGTTCATCTTTCAGGGCCTACGAGCAGTACTTC. The full variable domain, completed using reference TRBV28 and TRBJ2-7, is DVKVTQSSRYLVKRTGEKVFLECVQDMDHENMFWYRQDPGLGLRLIYFSYDVKMKEKGDIPEGYSVSREKKERFSLILESASTNQTSMYLCASSSSFRAYEQYFGPGTRLTVT.

The chain joins TRBV5-1 to TRBJ2-7; D perhaps matches TRBD1 (5 bases). The CDR3 spans 15 residues. The V gene lost 1 base and the J gene lost 6 bases, with 17 bases spanning the gap. Germline loops: CDR1 SGHRS, CDR2 YFSETQ. CDR3 residues: CASSLFSETGGEQYF. As DNA, the CDR3 is TGCGCCAGCAGCTTGTTTTCGGAAACAGGCGGCGAGCAGTACTTC.

The chain couples TRBV18 to TRBJ2-2; possible D gene TRBD1, 5 bases. CDR3 length: 15 amino acids. Germline V lookup: CDR1 KGHSH, CDR2 LQKENI. V was pared by 5 bases and J by 3 bases, with 13 bases between. As DNA, the CDR3 is TGTGCCAGCTCAGGGGCAGGAATATACACCGGGGAGCTGTTTTTT. This sequence encodes CASSGAGIYTGELFF.

V gene TRBV30 combines with J gene TRBJ2-6; D call uncertain. The V gene's germline CDR1 is GTSNPN and CDR2 SVGIG (reference sequence). This CDR3 is built from 15 residues. V gave up 3 bases and J gave up 0 bases, with 9 bases separating them. The CDR3 loop reads CAWSPLRSGANVLTF. The CDR3 coding sequence is TGTGCCTGGAGCCCTCTGCGCTCTGGGGCCAACGTCCTGACTTTC.

The J gene is TRBJ2-4, the V gene TRBV6-6; 10 bases align to TRBD1. Per the germline V gene, CDR1 is MNHNY and CDR2 is SVGAGI (reference sequence). V lost 6 bases and J lost 14; bases outside the gene matches: 13. The CDR3 length is 14 residues. CDR3 in amino acids: CASRPGQGTRLEYF. CDR3 DNA sequence: TGTGCCAGCAGACCGGGACAGGGGACCCGATTAGAGTACTTC.

Comments on this clone: With a far larger clone one base away, a read error is the likely cause. This chain links TRBV29-1 with TRBJ1-1; D is perhaps TRBD1 (5 bases). CDR3 length equals 14 residues. In germline, CDR1 is SQVTM, CDR2 ANQGSEA. CDR3 bases: TGCGGCGTTGCCTCCGGGGCGTCGAACACTGAAGCTTTCTTT. Translating gives CGVASGASNTEAFF.

The rearrangement uses TRBV11-2 and TRBJ2-1; no reliable D call. The V end lost 4 bases, the J end lost 5 bases, and 6 bases lay between the germline ends. The CDR3 consists of 12 residues. Germline-derived CDR1 and CDR2 are SGHAT and FQNNGV. For the CDR3, the DNA is TGTGCCAGCAGCTCCCAGAACAATGAGCAGTTCTTC. The encoded protein is CASSSQNNEQFF.

This clone was recorded a few times. The genes are TRBV4-2 and TRBJ2-6; no reliable D call. Germline values: CDR1 LGHNA, CDR2 YNFKEQ. Trimming removed 1 base at V and 0 bases at J, with 7 bases between. This CDR3 is 16 amino acids long. The CDR3 protein is CASSQGTSSGANVLTF. The CDR3 DNA sequence: TGTGCCAGCAGCCAAGGAACGTCCTCTGGGGCCAACGTCCTGACTTTC.

A few counts support this clone. The chain couples TRBV28 to TRBJ2-5; no clear D gene. With 8 bases removed from V and 0 bases from J, the gap between germline ends came to 10 bases. Germline CDR1 MDHEN, CDR2 SYDVKM. The CDR3 consists of 13 residues. The CDR3 sequence is CASRLEDQETQYF. CDR3 DNA: TGTGCCAGCCGCCTTGAGGACCAAGAGACCCAGTACTTC. The whole variable domain, remainder taken from reference TRBV28 and TRBJ2-5, is DVKVTQSSRYLVKRTGEKVFLECVQDMDHENMFWYRQDPGLGLRLIYFSYDVKMKEKGDIPEGYSVSREKKERFSLILESASTNQTSMYLCASRLEDQETQYFGPGTRLLVL.

This chain joins TRBV5-4 and TRBJ2-3; unclear D gene. V was cut by 0 bases and J by 0 bases, with 8 bases left in between. The CDR3 spans 15 residues. Germline V gene data show CDR1 as SGHNT and CDR2 as YYREEE (reference sequence). CDR3 protein: CASSLASFSTDTQYF. In DNA form, the CDR3 reads TGTGCCAGCAGCTTGGCGTCGTTCAGCACAGATACGCAGTATTTT.

The chain uses TRBV5-1 and TRBJ2-3, with TRBD2 matching 10 bases. V shed 2 bases and J 0 bases; nucleotides not matched to a gene: 6. This CDR3 has 17 residues. Germline CDR1 is SGHRS and CDR2 is YFSETQ. CDR3 sequence reads: CASSFSTSGSSTDTQYF. The CDR3 DNA sequence: TGCGCCAGCAGCTTCTCGACTAGCGGGTCTAGCACAGATACGCAGTATTTT.

Points on this clone: Other DNA sequences in the sample encode the same CDR3. This rearrangement joins TRBV5-4 to TRBJ1-1; 9 nucleotides agree with TRBD1. Trimming cost V 2 bases and J 5 bases; bases outside gene matches: 4. This CDR3 contains 14 residues. Germline V gives CDR1 SGHNT, CDR2 YYREEE (reference sequence). The CDR3 nucleotides are TGTGCCAGCAGCTTAGGGACAGGGAGGACTGAAGCTTTCTTT. Encoded protein: CASSLGTGRTEAFF.

The gene calls are TRBV7-9 and TRBJ2-4; D possibly uses TRBD1 or TRBD2 (5 bases each). The CDR3 consists of 13 residues. The germline V gene has CDR1 SEHNR and CDR2 FQNEAQ (reference sequence). The V end lost 8 bases, the J end lost 6 bases, and 14 bases lay between the germline ends. DNA of the CDR3: TGTGCCAGCGGTGGGGGTCTGGGAAACATTCAGTACTTC. As protein: CASGGGLGNIQYF.

The J gene is TRBJ1-3, the V gene TRBV4-1; the D is unclear. Per germline, CDR1 MGHRA and CDR2 YSYEKL. The CDR3 is 16 residues long. V lost 0 bases, J lost 4 bases, and 13 bases lay in between. The CDR3 DNA reads TGCGCCAGCAGCCAAGATAGCCGGGTGTCAGGAAACACCATATATTTT. Protein product: CASSQDSRVSGNTIYF.